These 25 T cell receptor beta chains were all obtained from the same sample, sequenced in a study of multiple sclerosis patients with progressive multifocal leukoencephalopathy. Using immunoSEQ multiplex PCR, the repertoire was profiled, and TCRdb retains in-frame clones only, with some absent. The sample shows more than 30,000 clones, about nine tenths of them seen only once. Described time point: time of PML onset. The sequences come from PBMCs, collected from a patient treated with natalizumab. Receptors originate from a woman aged 35 to 49 with progressive multifocal leukoencephalopathy.

V usage is TRBV28 and J usage is TRBJ2-7; no definite D call. Trimming cost V 3 bases and J 2 bases, with 17 bases left between them. Germline V gives CDR1 MDHEN, CDR2 SYDVKM. This CDR3 comprises 16 residues. The CDR3 coding sequence is TGTGCCAGCAGTTTTCATCTGGTAAAACGCACCTACGAGCAGTACTTC. As protein: CASSFHLVKRTYEQYF.

For the CDR3, the DNA is TGTGCCAGCAGCCCGGAACGGGGTACTGGCAATCAGCCCCAGCATTTT. Translation: CASSPERGTGNQPQHF. This rearrangement joins TRBV5-8 to TRBJ1-5; D remains ambiguous. Germline V CDR1 and CDR2: SGHTS, YDEGEE. Trimming shortened V by 4 bases and J by 2 bases, and 16 bases separated the two germline ends. The CDR3 consists of 16 residues.

The chain couples TRBV4-2 to TRBJ2-1; a weak D match, TRBD1 (5 bases). This CDR3 comprises 14 residues. Germline V gene data show CDR1 as LGHNA and CDR2 as YNFKEQ. V lost 1 base and J 8 bases, leaving 12 bases between the germline ends. The CDR3 loop is CASSQVAWGDEQFF. The CDR3 coding sequence is TGTGCCAGCAGCCAAGTGGCCTGGGGCGATGAGCAGTTCTTC.

Points on this clone: An end of the junction does not agree with germline; a read error may underlie this. The sample contains more than one DNA sequence encoding this CDR3. This chain connects TRBV2 to TRBJ2-3; 7 bases are shared with TRBD2. The CDR3 totals 15 residues. The germline CDR1 and CDR2 sequences are SNHLY and FYNNEI. CDR3 protein: CASSPRTSGTDTQYF. In DNA form, the CDR3 reads TGTGCCAGCAGCCCTCGGACTAGTGGCACAGACACGCAGTATTTT.

The chain combines TRBV15 with TRBJ2-2; TRBD1 agrees at 9 bases. The ends lost 7 bases at V and 3 bases at J; junction bases unmatched: 3. Germline values: CDR1 LNHNV, CDR2 YYDKDF (reference sequence). The CDR3 runs 14 residues. CDR3 DNA sequence: TGTGCCACCAAAAGACAGGGGGACACCGGGGAGCTGTTTTTT. Protein sequence: CATKRQGDTGELFF.

The chain couples TRBV6-1 to TRBJ1-4, with 10 bases identical to TRBD1. The CDR3 totals 17 residues. Germline assignment: CDR1 MNHNS and CDR2 SASEGT. Trimming cost V 3 bases and J 3 bases; bases outside gene matches: 7. The CDR3: CASSDWTGGMANEKLFF. CDR3 DNA sequence: TGTGCCAGCAGTGACTGGACAGGGGGTATGGCTAATGAAAAACTGTTTTTT.

The chain recombines TRBV29-1 with TRBJ2-3; TRBD2 matches at 12 bases. The CDR3 contains 15 residues. V was clipped by 5 bases and J by 3 bases; unmatched bases: 6. Germline V gene sequence: CDR1 SQVTM, CDR2 ANQGSEA. The CDR3 coding sequence is TGCAGCGTTCGACTAGCGGGAGAGCTAACAGATACGCAGTATTTT. Translated: CSVRLAGELTDTQYF.

The chain uses TRBV4-3 and TRBJ2-7; D is possibly TRBD1 or TRBD2 (6 bases each). This CDR3 spans 18 amino acids. Trimming pared 0 bases from V and 3 bases from J, leaving 21 bases between. In germline, CDR1 is LGHNA, CDR2 YSLEER. The CDR3, as DNA: TGCGCCAGCAGCCAAGATCCGGGGGCCGACCCCGTATACTACGAGCAGTACTTC. This translates into CASSQDPGADPVYYEQYF.

The V gene is TRBV18, the J gene TRBJ2-5, with a possible D match to TRBD2 (6 bases). Per germline, CDR1 KGHSH and CDR2 LQKENI. The CDR3 is made up of 17 amino acids. Trimming removed 3 bases at V and 7 bases at J, with 24 bases between. CDR3 sequence reads: CASSPRTGVESSGTQYF. CDR3 nucleotide sequence: TGTGCCAGCTCACCCCGGACGGGGGTCGAATCGTCGGGGACCCAGTACTTC.

V usage is TRBV11-2 and J usage is TRBJ1-4; the D gene is possibly TRBD1 (5 bases). The germline V gene has CDR1 SGHAT and CDR2 FQNNGV. The V and J ends lost 5 bases and 13 bases respectively, with 20 bases between them. This CDR3 is built from 14 residues. As DNA, the CDR3 is TGTGCCAGCAGCCCCCGGACACCCCTGGGCTCACTGTTTTTT. Protein product: CASSPRTPLGSLFF.

This clone was recorded a few times. The chain joins TRBV6-5 to TRBJ2-1; TRBD1 matches 9 bases. This CDR3 has 15 residues. Germline V gene sequence: CDR1 MNHEY, CDR2 SVGAGI. V was clipped by 6 bases and J by 5 bases; unmatched bases: 8. This chain's CDR3 is CASRLTGTGNNEQFF. In nucleotides, the CDR3 is TGTGCCAGCAGACTAACCGGGACAGGGAACAATGAGCAGTTCTTC.

The chain links TRBV7-2 to TRBJ2-3, with 12 bases identical to TRBD2. CDR1 and CDR2 (germline): SGHTA, FQGNSA. The CDR3 has 15 residues. V dropped 7 bases and J dropped 8; count of bases not matched to a gene: 10. The DNA for the CDR3 is TGTGCCAGCACGACTAGCGGGGGTCCACTAGCTACGCAGTATTTT. This gives the protein CASTTSGGPLATQYF.

For the CDR3, the DNA is TGTGCCAGCATGGGAACAGTGAACACTGAAGCTTTCTTT. It yields the protein CASMGTVNTEAFF. The V call is TRBV6-1, the J call TRBJ1-1; D is unclear. The CDR3 covers 13 residues. Trimming shortened V by 7 bases and J by 0 bases, and 9 bases separated the two germline ends. Germline V lookup: CDR1 MNHNS, CDR2 SASEGT.

The CDR3 nucleotides are TGTGCCAGCAGTGGTCGACAGGGTATCGCCGGGGAGCTGTTTTTT. Translation gives CASSGRQGIAGELFF. This chain joins TRBV6-1 and TRBJ2-2; the match to TRBD1 covers 7 bases. Germline-derived CDR1 and CDR2 are MNHNS and SASEGT. The CDR3 extends over 15 amino acids. After removal of 4 bases from V and 6 bases from J, the junction contained 8 bases not matched to a gene.

The chain is built from TRBV20-1 and TRBJ2-1; D is ambiguous. The germline gives CDR1 DFQATT, CDR2 SNEGSKA (reference sequence). Trimming removed 5 bases from V and 2 bases from J, with 4 bases in between. The CDR3 extends over 11 amino acids. The CDR3 spells CSAGTYNEQFF. CDR3 sequence (DNA): TGCAGTGCTGGCACCTACAATGAGCAGTTCTTC.

This clone was observed a few times. The chain has TRBV18 and TRBJ2-7; the D gene could be TRBD1 or TRBD2 (5 bases each). Germline assignment: CDR1 KGHSH and CDR2 LQKENI. This CDR3 contains 14 residues. Trimming took off 1 base at V and 6 bases at J, with 13 bases between the two ends. The CDR3 DNA is TGTGCCAGCTCACCACGGCAGGGACGTCTCGAGCAGTACTTC. As protein: CASSPRQGRLEQYF.

The table lists this clone with a count of one. The gene calls are TRBV18 and TRBJ1-4; D possibly corresponds to TRBD1 (6 bases). V lost 6 bases to trimming and J lost 8 bases, with 19 bases between them. In germline, CDR1 is KGHSH, CDR2 LQKENI. This CDR3 is built from 15 residues. In DNA form, the CDR3 reads TGTGCCAGCTCGCGGGGGGACACCGTCAAGGAAAAACTGTTTTTT. It is translated as CASSRGDTVKEKLFF.

V gene TRBV4-3 combines with J gene TRBJ1-1; D is uncertain. This CDR3 contains 12 residues. Germline V gene lookup returns CDR1 LGHNA and CDR2 YSLEER. Trimming cost V 4 bases and J 1 base, with 4 bases left between them. CDR3 protein: CASSRGNTEAFF. The CDR3 region has the DNA TGCGCCAGCAGCCGGGGGAACACTGAAGCTTTCTTT.

The CDR3 DNA sequence: TGTGCCAGCAGCGCGAACAGGGTGCCCTACGAGCAGTACTTC. Residues: CASSANRVPYEQYF. V usage is TRBV5-4 and J usage is TRBJ2-7; the D gene is possibly TRBD1 (6 bases). V was pared by 4 bases and J by 2 bases, with 13 bases between. In germline, CDR1 is SGHNT, CDR2 YYREEE (reference sequence). The CDR3 loop spans 14 amino acids. Filled out from reference TRBV5-4 and TRBJ2-7, the complete variable domain reads ETGVTQSPTHLIKTRGQQVTLRCSSQSGHNTVSWYQQALGQGPQFIFQYYREEENGRGNFPPRFSGLQFPNYSSELNVNALELDDSALYLCASSANRVPYEQYFGPGTRLTVT.

This clone has just a few counts. The CDR3 sequence is CASSLMARNTDTQYF. The DNA for the CDR3 is TGCGCCAGCAGCCTGATGGCGCGAAACACAGATACGCAGTATTTT. V and J are TRBV5-1 and TRBJ2-3; D is undetermined. The CDR3 has 15 residues. Germline V gene sequence: CDR1 SGHRS, CDR2 YFSETQ. Between the trimmed V and J ends, which lost 4 bases and 2 bases, there was a span of 14 bases.

The chain links TRBV30 to TRBJ2-3, with a tentative D call TRBD1 (6 bases). Trimming pared 5 bases from V and 11 bases from J, leaving 17 bases between. The germline V gene has CDR1 GTSNPN and CDR2 SVGIG (reference sequence). There are 12 residues in the CDR3. CDR3 nucleotide sequence: TGTGCCTGGTCCCGGGACACGCGCCAGCAGTATTTT. This encodes CAWSRDTRQQYF.

The CDR3 DNA sequence: TGTGCCAGCAGTGAGGGGACTAGCGGAGACTACAATGAGCAGTTCTTC. Protein sequence: CASSEGTSGDYNEQFF. The chain couples TRBV2 to TRBJ2-1; 11 bases map to TRBD2. Per the germline V gene, CDR1 is SNHLY and CDR2 is FYNNEI. The trim removed 3 bases at V and 3 bases at J, leaving 4 bases unmatched. The CDR3 length is 16 residues.

The CDR3 nucleotides are TGTGCCAGTAGTGACGACATCGACACTGAAGCTTTCTTT. Its translation is CASSDDIDTEAFF. The chain joins TRBV19 to TRBJ1-1; D gene ambiguous. CDR1 is LNHDA, CDR2 SQIVND, per germline (reference sequence). Trimming took 5 bases from V and 3 from J, leaving 10 bases between them. This CDR3 comprises 13 residues. Combining the CDR3 with reference TRBV19 and TRBJ1-1 gives the whole variable domain DGGITQSPKYLFRKEGQNVTLSCEQNLNHDAMYWYRQDPGQGLRLIYYSQIVNDFQKGDIAEGYSVSREKKESFPLTVTSAQKNPTAFYLCASSDDIDTEAFFGQGTRLTVV.

The CDR3 DNA sequence: TGTGCCAGCTCACCCCCCGCAGGGACCTATGGCTACACCTTC. It translates to CASSPPAGTYGYTF. This chain links TRBV18 with TRBJ1-2, with D possibly being TRBD1 (5 bases). Per germline, CDR1 KGHSH and CDR2 LQKENI. V lost 3 bases, J lost 4 bases, and 12 bases lay in between. This CDR3 has 14 residues. The variable domain in full, completed from reference TRBV18 and TRBJ1-2, reads NAGVMQNPRHLVRRRGQEARLRCSPMKGHSHVYWYRQLPEEGLKFMVYLQKENIIDESGMPKERFSAEFPKEGPSILRIQQVVRGDSAAYFCASSPPAGTYGYTFGSGTRLTVV.

The rearrangement joins TRBV14 to TRBJ2-5, with TRBD1 matching 8 bases. V shed 4 bases and J 4 bases; nucleotides not matched to a gene: 8. Looked up from germline, CDR1 is SGHDN and CDR2 is FVKESK. The length of the CDR3 is 15 residues. As DNA, the CDR3 is TGTGCCAGCAGCCCCCCCTGGACAGGGCGAGAGACCCAGTACTTC. Protein sequence: CASSPPWTGRETQYF.